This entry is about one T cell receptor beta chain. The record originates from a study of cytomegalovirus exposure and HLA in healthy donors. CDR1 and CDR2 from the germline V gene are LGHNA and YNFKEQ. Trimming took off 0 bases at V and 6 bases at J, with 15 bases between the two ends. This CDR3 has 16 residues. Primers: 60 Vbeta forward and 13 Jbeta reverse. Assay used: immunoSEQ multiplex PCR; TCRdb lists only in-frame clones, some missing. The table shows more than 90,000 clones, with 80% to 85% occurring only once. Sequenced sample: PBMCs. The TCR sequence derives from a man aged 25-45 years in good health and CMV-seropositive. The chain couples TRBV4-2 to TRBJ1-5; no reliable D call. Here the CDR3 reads CASSQDLFLSVQPQHF. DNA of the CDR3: TGTGCCAGCAGCCAAGATTTATTTCTTTCGGTTCAGCCCCAGCATTTT.